This T cell receptor (beta chain) was documented in a study of T cell repertoires in cytomegalovirus infection. Study in general: Both CMV infection and a matching HLA type were indicated by public TCR beta signatures.

This clonotype was found many times. Its specificity is not known. The CDR3 covers 14 residues. The germline V gene encodes CDR1 SGHTA and CDR2 FQGNSA. V lost 3 bases and J lost 2, with 9 bases in between. A single record per CDR3 protein comes from TCRdb applying MiXCR to the reads. The sample gives 200,000 to 300,000 distinct CDR3 sequences, approximately 9% of which show up once; roughly 16% is in the top ten. The study, taken as a whole, reports: What dominated the ex vivo response were HLA-C-restricted CMV-specific TCR beta clonotypes. Cumulated frequencies of public TCR beta families served to identify carriers of CMV plus the relevant HLA.

The chain carries TRBV7-2 and TRBJ2-3; tentatively, D is TRBD2 (5 bases). This clonotype was obtained from a human donor in good health (CMV status not recorded). Some clones in this sample may be carry-over from other donors' samples. Sequencing used PBMCs. This CDR3 is CASSFTRDTDTQYF. The CDR3 DNA reads as TGTGCCAGCAGCTTTACCCGGGACACAGATACGCAGTATTTT.